The text below deals with one TCR beta chain. The antigen is unknown. Germline V gene lookup returns CDR1 KGHSH and CDR2 LQKENI. V was cut by 3 bases and J by 2 bases, with 11 bases left in between. The CDR3 runs to 14 residues. This table comes from immunoSEQ multiplex PCR, and its TCRdb copy is limited to in-frame clones, with some not included. There are over 70,000 clones in the sample; about 83% occur only once, and under 2% lies in the top ten. These data come from a study of OX40 agonist ivuxolimab in advanced cancers. Regarding the study as a whole: CD4+ and CD8+ T cells in blood underwent clonal expansion by week 6 at 0.1 to 3.0 mg/kg.

The sequence derives from an adult with an advanced solid tumor such as melanoma, head and neck, liver or kidney cancer. The sequencing used CD4+ or CD8+ T cells sorted from blood, collected in a trial of the OX40 agonist ivuxolimab. The chain is built from TRBV18 and TRBJ2-7; D is unresolved. DNA of the CDR3: TGTGCCAGCTCACCCCGGGCTGGACCCTACGAGCAGTACTTC. Translation gives CASSPRAGPYEQYF.